The text below deals with one TCR beta chain. Followed longitudinally, the Seattle patients had been enrolled during active infection. Germline CDR1 and CDR2: MNHEY and SVGAGI. V shed 9 bases and J 0 bases; nucleotides not matched to a gene: 0. This CDR3 comprises 13 residues. This sample was included in a study of blood T cell repertoires in COVID-19. Across the study: Both acute and convalescent COVID-19 samples were obtained from the United States, Italy and Spain. Sources were T cells, B-cell-depleted T cells, or PBMCs; the material itself was cDNA or gDNA.

How the authors handled the data: Amplifying reference gene primers gave estimates of nucleated cell counts. The table came from immunoSEQ multiplex PCR; TCRdb's copy has only in-frame clones and leaves some out. V, J and clone size were drawn from that table, and D and trimming were deduced from the DNA. In the table there are a few hundred thousand clones, approximately 88% of which are singletons. The sequence came from a woman in her 70s with COVID-19, enrolled during active disease. V is TRBV6-5 and J is TRBJ2-2; TRBD1 matches 8 bases. The sequenced sample consisted of peripheral blood. CDR3 region: CARTGANTGELFF. The CDR3 bases are TGTGCCAGGACAGGGGCGAACACCGGGGAGCTGTTTTTT.